Shown below are 17 T cell receptor beta chains from a single sample sequenced in a study of cytomegalovirus exposure and HLA in healthy donors. The study ran its PCR with 60 Vbeta and 13 Jbeta primers. The protocol was immunoSEQ multiplex PCR, while the TCRdb copy is restricted to in-frame clones and leaves out a portion. The sample yields around 130,000 clones, more than 60% seen once. The sample was PBMCs. The receptors derive from a woman between 40 and 55 years old in good health and CMV-seropositive.

The V gene is TRBV15, the J gene TRBJ1-2, with 8 bases aligning to TRBD1. There are 15 residues in the CDR3. Trimming took 4 bases from V and 1 from J; bases not matched to a gene: 5. Germline CDR1 reads LNHNV; CDR2 reads YYDKDF (reference sequence). Written as DNA, the CDR3 is TGTGCCACCAGCACCGGACAGGGATTTAACTATGGCTACACCTTC. Its protein is CATSTGQGFNYGYTF.

CDR3 bases: TGTGCTAGTGGTTTGGCCTCTGACTTCTCGACTAGCGGGAGCAGTAATGAGCAGTTCTTC. This sequence encodes CASGLASDFSTSGSSNEQFF. V usage is TRBV12-5 and J usage is TRBJ2-1, with 12 bases fitting TRBD2. Germline loops: CDR1 LGHNT, CDR2 FRNRAP. V was pared by 1 base and J by 7 bases, with 17 bases of the junction left unmatched. This CDR3 is built from 20 residues.

The V call is TRBV7-2, the J call TRBJ2-1; 12 positions agree with TRBD2. Germline V lookup: CDR1 SGHTA, CDR2 FQGNSA. The CDR3 consists of 16 residues. V shed 4 bases, J shed 4 bases, and the junction held 5 bases outside the gene matches. CDR3 sequence reads: CASSSKTSGGYNEQFF. The DNA for the CDR3 is TGTGCCAGCAGCTCCAAGACTAGCGGGGGATACAATGAGCAGTTCTTC.

The rearrangement uses TRBV18 and TRBJ1-1, with TRBD1 matching 9 bases. In germline, CDR1 is KGHSH, CDR2 LQKENI. The CDR3 totals 16 residues. Trimming removed 6 bases from V and 5 bases from J; junction bases left unmatched: 13. CDR3 nucleotides: TGTGCCAGCTCGTCTAAAAAAACCGACAGGGGGACTGAAGCTTTCTTT. Residues: CASSSKKTDRGTEAFF.

V gene TRBV27 combines with J gene TRBJ1-4, with D maybe TRBD1 (6 bases). V lost 4 bases and J lost 5, with 14 bases in between. The CDR3 spans 15 residues. The germline V gene encodes CDR1 MNHEY and CDR2 SMNVEV (reference sequence). In nucleotides, the CDR3 is TGTGCCAGCAGTTCACCAGGACAGCCAAATGAAAAACTGTTTTTT. Residues: CASSSPGQPNEKLFF. Based on the CDR3 plus reference TRBV27 and TRBJ1-4, the full variable domain is EAQVTQNPRYLITVTGKKLTVTCSQNMNHEYMSWYRQDPGLGLRQIYYSMNVEVTDKGDVPEGYKVSRKEKRNFPLILESPSPNQTSLYFCASSSPGQPNEKLFFGSGTQLSVL.

This clone occurred a few times. The gene calls are TRBV7-2 and TRBJ2-7; 9 bases are a match to TRBD1. The germline V gene has CDR1 SGHTA and CDR2 FQGNSA. The ends lost 5 bases at V and 6 bases at J; junction bases unmatched: 14. This CDR3 is built from 16 residues. The CDR3 DNA sequence: TGTGCCAGCAGCAAACGGACCGGGACAGGGTTTCGCGAGCAGTACTTC. Amino acid sequence: CASSKRTGTGFREQYF.

This chain joins TRBV9 and TRBJ1-1; 7 positions match TRBD1. The length of the CDR3 is 15 residues. Trimming removed 3 bases from V and 6 bases from J; junction bases left unmatched: 11. The germline V gene encodes CDR1 SGDLS and CDR2 YYNGEE. The CDR3, as DNA: TGTGCCAGCAGCGGGGGGAACAGGGGCTACGCTGAAGCTTTCTTT. Translating it yields CASSGGNRGYAEAFF.

The chain employs TRBV4-3 and TRBJ2-7; D is perhaps TRBD2 (6 bases). The V and J ends lost 0 bases and 3 bases respectively, with 6 bases between them. The germline CDR1 and CDR2 sequences are LGHNA and YSLEER. The CDR3 is made up of 13 amino acids. CDR3 coding DNA: TGCGCCAGCAGCCAAGAGGGGGGCTACGAGCAGTACTTC. Its translation is CASSQEGGYEQYF.

The gene calls are TRBV19 and TRBJ2-2; a weak D match, TRBD2 (5 bases). CDR1 and CDR2 (germline): LNHDA, SQIVND (reference sequence). V was pared by 4 bases and J by 2 bases, with 14 bases between. The CDR3 sequence is 16 residues long. CDR3 sequence reads: CASSNSERSNTGELFF. CDR3 sequence (DNA): TGTGCCAGTAGTAATAGCGAGCGGAGCAACACCGGGGAGCTGTTTTTT. Full variable domain (missing parts from reference TRBV19 and TRBJ2-2): DGGITQSPKYLFRKEGQNVTLSCEQNLNHDAMYWYRQDPGQGLRLIYYSQIVNDFQKGDIAEGYSVSREKKESFPLTVTSAQKNPTAFYLCASSNSERSNTGELFFGEGSRLTVL.

The V call is TRBV18, the J call TRBJ1-4; TRBD1 matches at 7 bases. J gave up 2 bases and V 2 bases, and 5 bases lay outside the gene matches. The CDR3 is made up of 16 amino acids. The V gene's germline CDR1 is KGHSH and CDR2 LQKENI. CDR3 bases: TGTGCCAGCTCACCATTAAGGGACAGTACTAATGAAAAACTGTTTTTT. Translation gives CASSPLRDSTNEKLFF.

The chain recombines TRBV29-1 with TRBJ2-5, with TRBD1 matching 11 bases. Germline V gene sequence: CDR1 SQVTM, CDR2 ANQGSEA. With 6 bases clipped from V and 5 bases from J, the junction kept 8 bases outside the gene matches. This CDR3 contains 14 residues. The CDR3 loop reads CSVHRGQGDETQYF. CDR3 nucleotides: TGCAGCGTCCACAGGGGACAGGGGGATGAGACCCAGTACTTC. Full variable domain (remainder filled in from reference TRBV29-1 and TRBJ2-5): SAVISQKPSRDICQRGTSLTIQCQVDSQVTMMFWYRQQPGQSLTLIATANQGSEATYESGFVIDKFPISRPNLTFSTLTVSNMSPEDSSIYLCSVHRGQGDETQYFGPGTRLLVL.

A few counts support this clone. The V and J genes are TRBV6-4 and TRBJ2-3; D might be TRBD1 (6 bases). Germline lookup yields CDR1 MRHNA and CDR2 SNTAGT. This CDR3 has 16 residues. With 5 bases removed from V and 2 bases from J, the gap between germline ends came to 17 bases. This CDR3 reads CASSPGRGFYTDTQYF. The DNA for the CDR3 is TGTGCCAGCAGTCCGGGCAGGGGCTTCTACACAGATACGCAGTATTTT.

This clone occurred a few times. This rearrangement joins TRBV30 to TRBJ2-7; no reliable D call. Germline loops: CDR1 GTSNPN, CDR2 SVGIG (reference sequence). The CDR3 loop spans 12 amino acids. Trimming stripped 0 bases from V and 1 base from J, with 4 bases between. This CDR3 is CAWSVQSYEQYF. CDR3 nucleotide sequence: TGTGCCTGGAGTGTACAGTCCTACGAGCAGTACTTC.

This chain uses TRBV7-2 with TRBJ1-2; weak D call: TRBD1 (6 bases). This CDR3 has 15 amino acids. Germline lookup yields CDR1 SGHTA and CDR2 FQGNSA. Trimming took off 2 bases at V and 6 bases at J, with 16 bases between the two ends. CDR3 nucleotide sequence: TGTGCCAGCAGCTTATCCTCGGACAGTTTAGATGGCTACACCTTC. Translating it yields CASSLSSDSLDGYTF.

V usage is TRBV2 and J usage is TRBJ2-3; D ambiguous. Germline V gene sequence: CDR1 SNHLY, CDR2 FYNNEI. This CDR3 comprises 14 residues. The V end was cut by 2 bases, the J end by 5 bases, with 11 bases between. The CDR3 DNA reads as TGTGCCAGCAGTGAACTGGCCCAGGAAGATACGCAGTATTTT. This codes for CASSELAQEDTQYF.

The rearrangement joins TRBV9 to TRBJ2-1; no reliable D call. V shed 0 bases and J shed 7 bases, with 14 bases lying between them. The CDR3 is made up of 15 amino acids. The germline V gene has CDR1 SGDLS and CDR2 YYNGEE. This chain's CDR3 is CASSVAGGGGNEQFF. The DNA of the CDR3 is TGTGCCAGCAGCGTAGCTGGCGGCGGTGGGAATGAGCAGTTCTTC.

The chain uses TRBV28 and TRBJ1-6; TRBD1 matches 7 bases. Per germline, CDR1 MDHEN and CDR2 SYDVKM. The CDR3 covers 16 residues. J was trimmed by 2 bases and V by 4 bases; bases with no gene match: 5. CDR3 bases: TGTGCCAGCAGTTGGACAGGCGCTACCTATAATTCACCCCTCCACTTT. Protein: CASSWTGATYNSPLHF.